These 26 T cell receptor beta chains came from one sample sequenced in a study of T cells in Graves' hyperthyroidism and ophthalmopathy. Amplification yielded TCR beta CDR3 regions, with RNA transcripts as the source. The study used the HTBI primer set for a first-round RT-PCR of the TCR CDR3. TCRdb processed the multiplex PCR reads anew with MiXCR; each CDR3 protein has one entry. The sample includes around 620,000 distinct CDR3 sequences, 46% of them seen just once. Sequencing was done on a sample of peripheral blood or thyroid tissue (not recorded which). These receptors all come from an adult woman with Graves' disease, either hyperthyroidism or ophthalmopathy (not recorded which).

The gene calls are TRBV15 and TRBJ1-5; TRBD1 might be the D (5 bases). V was trimmed by 0 bases and J by 3 bases, leaving 15 bases between them. CDR3 length equals 17 residues. CDR1 is LNHNV and CDR2 is YYDKDF in the germline V gene (reference sequence). For the CDR3, the DNA is TGTGCCACCAGCAGAGAAAGGGCAGGGTATGCCAATCAGCCCCAGCATTTT. This encodes CATSRERAGYANQPQHF.

This clonotype was detected only once. The rearrangement uses TRBV29-1 and TRBJ2-7, with D perhaps being TRBD1 or TRBD2 (5 bases each). This CDR3 spans 12 amino acids. The V end lost 4 bases, the J end lost 5 bases, and 12 bases lay between the germline ends. In germline, CDR1 is SQVTM, CDR2 ANQGSEA. This CDR3 is CSVAGRGNEQYF. The CDR3 bases are TGCAGCGTTGCGGGACGGGGTAACGAGCAGTACTTC.

The V gene is TRBV20-1, the J gene TRBJ1-6; no clear D gene. The CDR3 spans 13 residues. V was clipped by 3 bases and J by 7 bases, with 10 bases between them. Per the germline V gene, CDR1 is DFQATT and CDR2 is SNEGSKA (reference sequence). The chain's CDR3 is CSAREPGNSPLHF. The CDR3 DNA is TGCAGTGCTAGGGAGCCGGGGAATTCACCCCTCCACTTT.

The V call is TRBV6-1, the J call TRBJ2-5; TRBD1 is a possible D gene (5 bases). The CDR3 covers 13 residues. The V gene lost 0 bases and the J gene lost 4 bases, with 6 bases spanning the gap. CDR1 is MNHNS and CDR2 is SASEGT in the germline V gene. The CDR3 loop is CASSEADRETQYF. The CDR3 DNA reads as TGTGCCAGCAGTGAAGCCGACAGAGAGACCCAGTACTTC.

At least ten counts were recorded for this clonotype. The chain's CDR3 is CAISVQASNGYTF. The CDR3 region has the DNA TGTGCCATCAGTGTACAGGCCTCCAATGGCTACACCTTC. This rearrangement joins TRBV10-3 to TRBJ1-2, with D possibly matching TRBD1 (5 bases). The V gene lost 4 bases and the J gene lost 6 bases, with 12 bases spanning the gap. The CDR3 runs 13 residues. Germline CDR1 ENHRY, CDR2 SYGVKD.

The chain has TRBV5-1 and TRBJ1-5; D unresolved. Germline values: CDR1 SGHRS, CDR2 YFSETQ. The CDR3 covers 14 residues. The germline V and J ends were trimmed by 5 bases and 4 bases, with 13 bases remaining between them. The CDR3 region is CASRPDGGNQPQHF. As DNA, the CDR3 is TGCGCCAGCAGGCCAGACGGAGGAAATCAGCCCCAGCATTTT.

The chain couples TRBV5-8 to TRBJ1-2; tentative D call: TRBD1 (5 bases). Germline loops: CDR1 SGHTS, CDR2 YDEGEE. Trimming cost V 4 bases and J 4 bases, with 17 bases left between them. The CDR3 extends over 15 amino acids. Written as DNA, the CDR3 is TGTGCCAGCAGCCTCTGGCAGGGAGGTGGCTATGGCTACACCTTC. Its protein is CASSLWQGGGYGYTF.

This clonotype has at least ten counts. The rearrangement joins TRBV6-5 to TRBJ1-2; D might be TRBD1 (6 bases). The CDR3 length is 14 residues. V lost 6 bases, J lost 7 bases, and 18 bases lay in between. Germline V gene sequence: CDR1 MNHEY, CDR2 SVGAGI. This CDR3 is CASSRSGAGGGYTF. In DNA form, the CDR3 reads TGTGCCAGCAGCCGGTCAGGGGCGGGCGGTGGCTACACCTTC.

Comment on this clonotype: The junction and the germline gene differ at one end; a read error may be behind it. J is TRBJ2-5 and V is TRBV20-1; TRBD2 agrees at 9 bases. CDR1 DFQATT and CDR2 SNEGSKA come from the germline V gene (reference sequence). The CDR3 loop spans 10 amino acids. CDR3 protein: CSARDWRGGF. The CDR3 nucleotides read TGCAGTGCTCGGGACTGGCGGGGGGGATTC.

This chain uses TRBV29-1 with TRBJ1-2, with D perhaps matching TRBD1 (5 bases). V dropped 6 bases and J dropped 5 bases, with 16 bases sitting between them. CDR1 is SQVTM, CDR2 ANQGSEA, per germline. The CDR3 spans 13 residues. CDR3 bases: TGCAGCGTCCTACAGGAGAAATCTTATGGCTACACCTTC. Translating gives CSVLQEKSYGYTF.

The chain carries TRBV5-1 and TRBJ2-7; D is ambiguous. V was cut by 1 base and J by 3 bases, with 8 bases left in between. The germline gives CDR1 SGHRS, CDR2 YFSETQ. This CDR3 spans 13 amino acids. CDR3 nucleotides: TGCGCCAGCAGCTTGTCGGTGTTCTACGAGCAGTACTTC. This gives the protein CASSLSVFYEQYF.

The chain links TRBV20-1 to TRBJ1-5; 10 bases line up with TRBD1. Germline V gene lookup returns CDR1 DFQATT and CDR2 SNEGSKA (reference sequence). This CDR3 has 13 amino acids. CDR3: CSLAPTGGQPQHF. The CDR3 DNA follows: TGCAGCTTAGCCCCGACAGGGGGCCAGCCCCAGCATTTT.

The sample holds many counts of this clonotype. The chain has TRBV25-1 and TRBJ1-2; no clear D. The CDR3 consists of 11 residues. Germline CDR1 MGHDK, CDR2 SYGVNS. With 6 bases removed from V and 8 bases from J, the gap between germline ends came to 10 bases. The CDR3 nucleotides are TGTGCCAGCAGCTCCGGTATGGGCTACACCTTC. It is translated as CASSSGMGYTF.

This clonotype was seen at least ten times. The genes are TRBV7-9 and TRBJ2-7; a possible D gene is TRBD2 (7 bases). In germline, CDR1 is SEHNR, CDR2 FQNEAQ (reference sequence). V was shortened by 2 bases and J by 4 bases, with 21 bases between the two germline ends. The CDR3 contains 17 residues. CDR3 sequence reads: CASSLNFGRGAFYEQYF. The CDR3 nucleotides are TGTGCCAGCAGCTTAAATTTCGGACGGGGGGCCTTTTACGAGCAGTACTTC.

The rearrangement uses TRBV15 and TRBJ1-4; 9 bases line up with TRBD1. Trimming at V came to 1 base and at J to 8 bases, leaving 2 bases not matched to a gene. CDR1 and CDR2 from the germline V gene are LNHNV and YYDKDF (reference sequence). The CDR3 length is 14 residues. CDR3 sequence: CATSRGQGEEKLFF. CDR3 in DNA: TGTGCCACCAGCAGAGGACAGGGGGAAGAAAAACTGTTTTTT.

This clonotype appeared many times. V usage is TRBV7-9 and J usage is TRBJ1-2; D is possibly TRBD1 (6 bases). CDR1 SEHNR and CDR2 FQNEAQ come from the germline V gene (reference sequence). The germline V and J ends were trimmed by 6 bases and 0 bases, with 17 bases remaining between them. CDR3 length equals 16 residues. In DNA form, the CDR3 reads TGTGCCAGCAGGTCTGGCGGTGCAGGGGCTAACTATGGCTACACCTTC. This encodes CASRSGGAGANYGYTF.

This clonotype was detected many times. The chain carries TRBV24-1 and TRBJ1-3; no firm D call. V lost 3 bases and J 1 base, leaving 6 bases between the germline ends. The CDR3 extends over 14 amino acids. The germline V gene encodes CDR1 KGHDR and CDR2 SFDVKD. The CDR3 DNA follows: TGTGCCACCAGTGATGGGATTTCTGGAAACACCATATATTTT. Protein: CATSDGISGNTIYF.

V is TRBV2 and J is TRBJ2-5, with 7 bases lining up with TRBD1. V dropped 4 bases and J dropped 5; count of bases not matched to a gene: 13. Germline lookup yields CDR1 SNHLY and CDR2 FYNNEI. CDR3 length equals 16 residues. Here the CDR3 reads CASSVRGPGSGETQYF. DNA of the CDR3: TGTGCCAGCAGTGTAAGGGGGCCTGGGTCAGGGGAGACCCAGTACTTC.

This sequence joins TRBV25-1 and TRBJ1-6, with 7 bases matching TRBD1. Trimming took 3 bases from V and 8 from J; bases not matched to a gene: 4. Germline loops: CDR1 MGHDK, CDR2 SYGVNS. The CDR3 is 14 amino acids. CDR3 loop: CASSETGIDSPLHF. CDR3 nucleotides: TGTGCCAGCAGTGAGACAGGGATTGATTCACCCCTCCACTTT.

The V and J genes are TRBV7-2 and TRBJ2-2; no clear D gene. V was trimmed by 4 bases and J by 13 bases, leaving 10 bases between them. This CDR3 has 11 residues. CDR1 and CDR2 (germline): SGHTA, FQGNSA. For the CDR3, the DNA is TGTGCCAGCAGCTCCCGCCCGGGGCTGTTTTTT. Amino acids: CASSSRPGLFF.

The V and J genes are TRBV14 and TRBJ2-2; the D gene is possibly TRBD1 (5 bases). Trimming removed 7 bases from V and 4 bases from J, with 10 bases in between. Germline CDR1 and CDR2: SGHDN and FVKESK. This CDR3 comprises 13 residues. CDR3 coding DNA: TGTGCCAGCACCGCAGGGTCCACCGGGGAGCTGTTTTTT. Translated: CASTAGSTGELFF.

This clonotype came up many times. The chain recombines TRBV5-4 with TRBJ1-2; D is unresolved. CDR1 SGHNT and CDR2 YYREEE come from the germline V gene (reference sequence). This CDR3 contains 13 residues. Trimming left V 5 bases short and J 5 bases short, with 13 bases between. CDR3 coding DNA: TGTGCCAGCAGAGGGTCCGGGGATTATGGCTACACCTTC. Protein sequence: CASRGSGDYGYTF.

This clonotype was picked up a small number of times. CDR3 coding DNA: TGTGCCAGCAGCTTTTCGGAGGGCACTGAAGCTTTCTTT. Amino acid sequence: CASSFSEGTEAFF. The J gene is TRBJ1-1, the V gene TRBV7-3; no definite D call. Trimming shortened V by 3 bases and J by 4 bases, and 9 bases separated the two germline ends. The CDR3 totals 13 residues. Germline assignment: CDR1 SGHTA and CDR2 FQGTGA.

The chain has TRBV28 and TRBJ1-1, with a possible D match to TRBD1 (5 bases). The V end lost 5 bases, the J end lost 4 bases, and 14 bases lay between the germline ends. The CDR3 loop spans 14 amino acids. CDR1 MDHEN and CDR2 SYDVKM come from the germline V gene. The CDR3 bases are TGTGCCAGCAGTCAGCTGGGGGGGAGCACTGAAGCTTTCTTT. Translated, it gives CASSQLGGSTEAFF.

This clonotype appeared once. V is TRBV29-1 and J is TRBJ1-2; D may be TRBD1 (6 bases). There are 13 residues in the CDR3. The germline CDR1 and CDR2 sequences are SQVTM and ANQGSEA. The CDR3 loop reads CSAQRQGFDGYTF. The CDR3 region has the DNA TGCAGTGCGCAGCGGCAGGGGTTTGATGGCTACACCTTC.

On this clonotype: Since a much larger clone is just one base distant, this may be a read error. V gene TRBV7-3 combines with J gene TRBJ1-5, with D perhaps TRBD1 (5 bases). The CDR3 loop spans 16 amino acids. The V gene's germline CDR1 is SGHTA and CDR2 FQGTGA. V was pared by 10 bases and J by 3 bases, with 22 bases between. The CDR3 coding sequence is TGTGCCATCAGTGATCTTTCGGGGGGGACCAATCAGCCCCAGCATTTT. This codes for CAISDLSGGTNQPQHF.